This T cell receptor (beta chain) was profiled in a study of cytomegalovirus exposure and HLA in healthy donors. The study, taken as a whole, reports: The investigators catalogued 164 TCR beta chains as cytomegalovirus-associated.

The data were produced by immunoSEQ multiplex PCR, yet TCRdb's version contains in-frame clones alone and is incomplete. This sample has roughly 90,000 clones; 85% occur once, and the top ten carry roughly 20%. Germline CDR1 is MDHEN and CDR2 is SYDVKM. V lost 6 bases and J lost 5; bases outside the gene matches: 8. The CDR3 consists of 15 residues. Notes on this clone: Its target is not known.

Sequenced: PBMCs. The clonotype was recovered from a man younger than 30 in good health and CMV-seropositive. This chain joins TRBV28 and TRBJ2-2; 8 bases match TRBD2. The CDR3 loop is CASRETSVYTGELFF. DNA of the CDR3: TGTGCCAGCAGGGAGACTAGCGTGTATACCGGGGAGCTGTTTTTT.